The next 12 T cell receptor beta chains were all read from a single sample in a study of shared clonotypes between healthy human individuals. This table comes from immunoSEQ multiplex PCR, and its TCRdb copy is limited to in-frame clones, with some not included. Of approximately 2.5 million clones detected, over 85% appear once; the ten largest clones hold approximately 0.36%. The specimen sequenced was naive CD4+ T cells from PBMCs. The subset was: CD45RA+ positively selected. All receptors come from a man between 18 and 29 years old in good health. Some clones in this sample may be carry-over from other donors' samples.

This chain uses TRBV27 with TRBJ2-3, with no clear D. The V and J ends lost 3 bases and 0 bases respectively, with 13 bases between them. This CDR3 spans 16 amino acids. The germline V gene encodes CDR1 MNHEY and CDR2 SMNVEV (reference sequence). The CDR3 nucleotides read TGTGCCAGCAGTTTCCACAGCATCCTTAGCACAGATACGCAGTATTTT. It translates to CASSFHSILSTDTQYF.

This clone was seen only once. CDR3 sequence: CASSLRHFPGQAHYGYTF. The CDR3 bases are TGTGCCAGCAGTTTACGCCATTTTCCAGGACAGGCCCACTATGGCTACACCTTC. The rearrangement joins TRBV27 to TRBJ1-2; 7 bases are shared with TRBD1. V was pared by 2 bases and J by 3 bases, with 15 bases of the junction left unmatched. Looked up from germline, CDR1 is MNHEY and CDR2 is SMNVEV (reference sequence). This CDR3 contains 18 residues.

The V gene is TRBV7-9, the J gene TRBJ1-1; D is possibly TRBD1 (6 bases). Per the germline V gene, CDR1 is SEHNR and CDR2 is FQNEAQ (reference sequence). The CDR3 is 14 amino acids. The V and J ends lost 6 bases and 4 bases respectively, with 15 bases between them. The CDR3 loop is CASRAGQLSTEAFF. The CDR3 nucleotides read TGTGCCAGCAGGGCCGGACAGCTAAGCACTGAAGCTTTCTTT.

This sequence joins TRBV7-2 and TRBJ2-7; the D gene is possibly TRBD2 (6 bases). There are 14 residues in the CDR3. Germline lookup yields CDR1 SGHTA and CDR2 FQGNSA. V was shortened by 1 base and J by 4 bases, with 11 bases between the two germline ends. The CDR3 spells CASSLVAVRYEQYF. The DNA for the CDR3 is TGTGCCAGCAGCTTAGTAGCGGTCCGTTACGAGCAGTACTTC.

This chain uses TRBV5-1 with TRBJ2-7; no definite D call. Germline V gene lookup returns CDR1 SGHRS and CDR2 YFSETQ. The CDR3 runs 13 residues. Trimming took off 0 bases at V and 3 bases at J, with 7 bases between the two ends. The CDR3 nucleotides are TGCGCCAGCAGCTTGGATCCTAACTACGAGCAGTACTTC. Translated: CASSLDPNYEQYF.

The chain is built from TRBV25-1 and TRBJ2-3; D uncertain. V lost 2 bases, J lost 0 bases, and 3 bases lay in between. The CDR3 spans 13 residues. Germline V lookup: CDR1 MGHDK, CDR2 SYGVNS. Written as DNA, the CDR3 is TGTGCCAGCAGTGAAACTAGCACAGATACGCAGTATTTT. Translated, it gives CASSETSTDTQYF. Based on the CDR3 plus reference TRBV25-1 and TRBJ2-3, the full variable domain is EADIYQTPRYLVIGTGKKITLECSQTMGHDKMYWYQQDPGMELHLIHYSYGVNSTEKGDLSSESTVSRIRTEHFPLTLESARPSHTSQYLCASSETSTDTQYFGPGTRLTVL.

This chain joins TRBV28 and TRBJ1-4; D possibly corresponds to TRBD1 (5 bases). The CDR3 is made up of 17 amino acids. Trimming stripped 4 bases from V and 4 bases from J, with 19 bases between. Germline CDR1 and CDR2: MDHEN and SYDVKM. CDR3 region: CASSWAFGAEGNEKLFF. The CDR3 nucleotides read TGTGCCAGCAGTTGGGCTTTTGGGGCGGAGGGTAATGAAAAACTGTTTTTT.

The chain has TRBV28 and TRBJ1-3; the D gene is possibly TRBD1 (6 bases). Trimming took off 6 bases at V and 2 bases at J, with 23 bases between the two ends. Germline assignment: CDR1 MDHEN and CDR2 SYDVKM. The CDR3 covers 18 residues. CDR3 coding DNA: TGTGCCAGCAGCACTCCGGGACAAACTTCCCCGACTGGAAACACCATATATTTT. Its translation: CASSTPGQTSPTGNTIYF. Looking up the rest from reference TRBV28 and TRBJ1-3 gives the full variable domain: DVKVTQSSRYLVKRTGEKVFLECVQDMDHENMFWYRQDPGLGLRLIYFSYDVKMKEKGDIPEGYSVSREKKERFSLILESASTNQTSMYLCASSTPGQTSPTGNTIYFGEGSWLTVV.

This chain uses TRBV5-1 with TRBJ1-2; no clear D gene. Germline lookup yields CDR1 SGHRS and CDR2 YFSETQ. This CDR3 comprises 17 residues. V was clipped by 0 bases and J by 0 bases, with 15 bases between them. CDR3 protein: CASSLGAEGAANYGYTF. The CDR3 DNA is TGCGCCAGCAGCTTGGGTGCCGAGGGAGCAGCTAACTATGGCTACACCTTC.

This sequence joins TRBV4-2 and TRBJ1-6, with 9 positions matching TRBD1. Trimming took 0 bases from V and 8 from J; bases not matched to a gene: 5. Germline V CDR1 and CDR2: LGHNA, YNFKEQ. CDR3 length equals 16 residues. CDR3 loop: CASSQDPGQGDSPLHF. Written as DNA, the CDR3 is TGTGCCAGCAGCCAAGACCCGGGACAGGGAGATTCACCCCTCCACTTT.

The chain uses TRBV5-4 and TRBJ2-1; D may be TRBD1 (6 bases). V was clipped by 4 bases and J by 6 bases, with 17 bases between them. This CDR3 spans 15 amino acids. CDR1 is SGHNT and CDR2 is YYREEE in the germline V gene (reference sequence). The CDR3: CASSPRQQGINEQFF. In nucleotides, the CDR3 is TGTGCCAGCAGCCCTAGACAACAGGGAATCAATGAGCAGTTCTTC.

The chain is built from TRBV5-1 and TRBJ1-2, with D hard to call. CDR3 length: 15 amino acids. Trimming took 0 bases from V and 6 from J, leaving 15 bases between them. Germline V gene data show CDR1 as SGHRS and CDR2 as YFSETQ. CDR3 amino acids: CASSLEAAFADGYTF. The DNA of the CDR3 is TGCGCCAGCAGCTTGGAGGCAGCCTTCGCGGATGGCTACACCTTC.